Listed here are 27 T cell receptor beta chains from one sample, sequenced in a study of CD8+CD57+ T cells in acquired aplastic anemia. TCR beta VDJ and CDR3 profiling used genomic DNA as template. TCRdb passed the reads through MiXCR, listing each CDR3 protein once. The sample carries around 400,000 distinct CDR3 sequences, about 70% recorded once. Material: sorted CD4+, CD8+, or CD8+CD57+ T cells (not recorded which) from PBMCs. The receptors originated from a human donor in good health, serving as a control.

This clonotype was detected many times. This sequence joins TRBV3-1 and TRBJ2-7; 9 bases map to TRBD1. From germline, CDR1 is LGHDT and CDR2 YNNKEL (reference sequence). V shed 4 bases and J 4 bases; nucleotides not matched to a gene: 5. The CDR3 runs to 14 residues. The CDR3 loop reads CASSPGTGIYEQYF. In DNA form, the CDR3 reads TGTGCCAGCAGCCCCGGGACAGGGATTTACGAGCAGTACTTC.

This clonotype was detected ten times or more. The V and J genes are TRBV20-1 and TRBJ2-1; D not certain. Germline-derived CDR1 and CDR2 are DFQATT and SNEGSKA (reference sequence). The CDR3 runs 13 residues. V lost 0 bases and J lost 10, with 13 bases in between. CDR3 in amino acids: CSARDTISEEQFF. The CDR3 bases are TGCAGTGCTAGAGATACGATTTCCGAGGAGCAGTTCTTC.

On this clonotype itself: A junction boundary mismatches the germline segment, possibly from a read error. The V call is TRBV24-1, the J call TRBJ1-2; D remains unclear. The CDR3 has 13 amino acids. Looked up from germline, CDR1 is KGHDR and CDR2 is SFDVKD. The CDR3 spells CAVSESGNYGYTF. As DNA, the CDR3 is TGCGCCGTCAGTGAGTCTGGGAACTATGGCTACACCTTC.

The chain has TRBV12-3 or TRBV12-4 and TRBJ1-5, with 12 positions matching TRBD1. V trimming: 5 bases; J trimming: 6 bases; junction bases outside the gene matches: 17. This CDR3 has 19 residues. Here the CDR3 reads CASSLIRDRGRQGSQPQHF. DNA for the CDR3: TGTGCCAGCAGTCTAATCCGGGACAGGGGGCGGCAAGGGTCTCAGCCCCAGCATTTT.

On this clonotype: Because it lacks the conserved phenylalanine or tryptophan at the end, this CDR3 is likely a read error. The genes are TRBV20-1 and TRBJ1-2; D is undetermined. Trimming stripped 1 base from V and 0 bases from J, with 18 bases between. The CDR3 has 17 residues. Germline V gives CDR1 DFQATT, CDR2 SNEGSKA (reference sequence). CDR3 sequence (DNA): TGCAGTGCTAGAGTGGCTATATTCTTATGTGCTAACTATGGCTACACCCTC. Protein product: CSARVAIFLCANYGYTL.

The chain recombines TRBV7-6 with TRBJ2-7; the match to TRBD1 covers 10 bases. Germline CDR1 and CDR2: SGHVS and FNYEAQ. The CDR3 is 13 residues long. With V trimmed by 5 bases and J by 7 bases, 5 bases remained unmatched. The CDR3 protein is CASSTRTGGEQYF. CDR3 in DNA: TGTGCCAGCAGCACCCGGACAGGGGGTGAGCAGTACTTC.

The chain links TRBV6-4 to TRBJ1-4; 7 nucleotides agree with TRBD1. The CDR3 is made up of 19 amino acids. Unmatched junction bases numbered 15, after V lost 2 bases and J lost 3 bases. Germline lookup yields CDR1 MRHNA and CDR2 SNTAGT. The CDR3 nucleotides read TGTGCCAGCAGTGACAACTATAGTCCACAGGGGACAGCTAATGAAAAACTGTTTTTT. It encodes CASSDNYSPQGTANEKLFF.

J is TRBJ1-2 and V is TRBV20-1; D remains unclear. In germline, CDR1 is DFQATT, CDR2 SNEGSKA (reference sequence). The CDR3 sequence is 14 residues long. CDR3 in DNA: TGCAGCGTTGCTCCCATGGCTTATAACTATGGCTACACCTTC. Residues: CSVAPMAYNYGYTF.

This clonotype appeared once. In nucleotides, the CDR3 is TGTGCCAGCAGCTTGGATGTCCCTGGTCCACAGGAGTACTTC. Its translation: CASSLDVPGPQEYF. This chain uses TRBV5-6 with TRBJ2-7; weak D call: TRBD1 (5 bases). From germline, CDR1 is SGHDT and CDR2 YYEEEE. V dropped 0 bases and J dropped 11 bases, with 18 bases sitting between them. The CDR3 is made up of 14 amino acids.

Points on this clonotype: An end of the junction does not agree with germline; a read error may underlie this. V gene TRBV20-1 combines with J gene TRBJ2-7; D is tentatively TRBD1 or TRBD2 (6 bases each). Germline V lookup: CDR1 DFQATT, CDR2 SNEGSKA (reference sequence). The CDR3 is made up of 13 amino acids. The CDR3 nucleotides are TGCAGTGCCAGGACGGGGGCTTCCTCCGAGCAGTACTTC. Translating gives CSARTGASSEQYF.

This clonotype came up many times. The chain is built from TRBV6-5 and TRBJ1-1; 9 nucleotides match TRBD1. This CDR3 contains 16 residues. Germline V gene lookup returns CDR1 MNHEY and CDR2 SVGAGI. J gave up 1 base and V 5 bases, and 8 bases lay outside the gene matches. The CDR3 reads CASSVKQGAQNTEAFF. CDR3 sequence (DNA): TGTGCCAGCAGTGTAAAACAGGGGGCGCAGAACACTGAAGCTTTCTTT.

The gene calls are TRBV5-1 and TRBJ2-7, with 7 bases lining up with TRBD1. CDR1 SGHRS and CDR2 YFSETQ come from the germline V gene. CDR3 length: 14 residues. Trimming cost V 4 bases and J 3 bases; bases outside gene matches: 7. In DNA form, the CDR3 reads TGCGCCAGCAGCGTGGACAGGTCAATCTACGAGCAGTACTTC. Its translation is CASSVDRSIYEQYF.

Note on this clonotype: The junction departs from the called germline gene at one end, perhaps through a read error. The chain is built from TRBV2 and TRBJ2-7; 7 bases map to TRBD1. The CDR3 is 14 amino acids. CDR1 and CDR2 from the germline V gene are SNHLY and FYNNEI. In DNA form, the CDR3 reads TGCGCCAGCAGCCCAGGGACAGTAGCCTACGGGCAGTACTTC. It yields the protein CASSPGTVAYGQYF. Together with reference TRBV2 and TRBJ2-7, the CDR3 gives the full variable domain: EPEVTQTPSHQVTQMGQEVILRCVPISNHLYFYWYRQILGQKVEFLVSFYNNEISEKSEIFDDQFSVERPDGSNFTLKIRSTKLEDSAMYFCASSPGTVAYGQYFGPGTRLTVT.

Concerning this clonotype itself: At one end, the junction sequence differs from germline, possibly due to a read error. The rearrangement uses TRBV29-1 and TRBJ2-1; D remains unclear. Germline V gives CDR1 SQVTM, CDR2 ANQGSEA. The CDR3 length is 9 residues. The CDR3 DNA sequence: TGCCAGCTCTACAATGAGGAGTTCTTC. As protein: CQLYNEEFF.

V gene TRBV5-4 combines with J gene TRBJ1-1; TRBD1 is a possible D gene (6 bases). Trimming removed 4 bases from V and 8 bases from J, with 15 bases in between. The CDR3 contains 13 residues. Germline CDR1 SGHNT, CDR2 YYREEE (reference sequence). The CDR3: CASSVLQTGEAFF. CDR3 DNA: TGTGCCAGCAGCGTGTTACAGACAGGAGAAGCTTTCTTT.

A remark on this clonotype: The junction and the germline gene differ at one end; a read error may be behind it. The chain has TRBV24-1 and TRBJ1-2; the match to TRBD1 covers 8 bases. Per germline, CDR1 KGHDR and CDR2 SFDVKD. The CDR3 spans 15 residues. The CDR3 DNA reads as TGTGCCAGCAGTCCGTGGACAGGGAACACCTATGGCTACACCTTC. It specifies CASSPWTGNTYGYTF.

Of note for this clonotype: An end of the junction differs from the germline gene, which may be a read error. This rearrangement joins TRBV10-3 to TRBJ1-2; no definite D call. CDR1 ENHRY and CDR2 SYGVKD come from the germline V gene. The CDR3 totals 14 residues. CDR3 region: CAISEAERNYGYTF. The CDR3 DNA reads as TGTGCCATCAGTGAGGCCGAGAGGAACTATGGGTACACCTTC.

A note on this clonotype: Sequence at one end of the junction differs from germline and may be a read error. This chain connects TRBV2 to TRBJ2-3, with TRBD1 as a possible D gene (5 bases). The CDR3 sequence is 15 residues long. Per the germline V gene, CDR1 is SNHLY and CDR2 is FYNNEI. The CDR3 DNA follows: TGTGCCAGCAGCCTTGACCGTGGTATCACAGGTACGCTGTATTTT. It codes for CASSLDRGITGTLYF.

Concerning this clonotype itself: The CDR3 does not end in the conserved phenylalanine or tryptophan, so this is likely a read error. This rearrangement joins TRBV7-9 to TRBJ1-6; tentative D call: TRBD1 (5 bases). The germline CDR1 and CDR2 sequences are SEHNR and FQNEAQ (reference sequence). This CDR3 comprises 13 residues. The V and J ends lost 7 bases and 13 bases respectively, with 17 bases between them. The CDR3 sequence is CASTLGTAAPLHL. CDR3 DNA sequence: TGTGCCAGCACACTTGGGACCGCAGCCCCCCTCCACCTT.

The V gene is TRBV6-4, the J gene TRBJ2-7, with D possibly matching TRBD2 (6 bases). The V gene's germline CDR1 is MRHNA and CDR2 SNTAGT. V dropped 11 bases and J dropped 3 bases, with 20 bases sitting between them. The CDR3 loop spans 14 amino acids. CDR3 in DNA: TGTGCCTGGGCATACCCAACGCGGGGCTACGAGCAGTACTTC. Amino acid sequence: CAWAYPTRGYEQYF.

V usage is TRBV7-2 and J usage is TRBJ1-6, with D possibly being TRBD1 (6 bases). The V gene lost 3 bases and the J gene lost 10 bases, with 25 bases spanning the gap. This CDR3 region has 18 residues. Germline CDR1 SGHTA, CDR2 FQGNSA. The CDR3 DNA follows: TGTGCCAGCAGCTTTCACAGGGAGACCTACGAGCAGTACTCACCCCTCCACTTT. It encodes CASSFHRETYEQYSPLHF.

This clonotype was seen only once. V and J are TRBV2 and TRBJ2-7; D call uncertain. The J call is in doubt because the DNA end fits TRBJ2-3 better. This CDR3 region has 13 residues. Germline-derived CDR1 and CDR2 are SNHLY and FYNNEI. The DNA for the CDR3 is TGTGCCAGGAGCCCCGGAGAGAGCTACGAGCAGTATTTT. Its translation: CARSPGESYEQYF.

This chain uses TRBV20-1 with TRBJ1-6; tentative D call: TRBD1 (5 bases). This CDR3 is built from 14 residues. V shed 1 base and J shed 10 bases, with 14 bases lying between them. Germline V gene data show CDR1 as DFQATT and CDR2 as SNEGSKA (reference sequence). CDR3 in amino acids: CSARVSGGSSPLHF. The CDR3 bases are TGCAGTGCTAGAGTATCTGGGGGATCCTCACCCCTCCACTTT.

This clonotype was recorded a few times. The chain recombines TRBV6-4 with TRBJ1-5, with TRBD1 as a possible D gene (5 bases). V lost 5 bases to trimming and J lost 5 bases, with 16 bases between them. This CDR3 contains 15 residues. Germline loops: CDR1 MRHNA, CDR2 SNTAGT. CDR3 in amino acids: CASSRDPGSYQPQHF. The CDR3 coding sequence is TGTGCCAGCAGTAGAGATCCAGGGTCGTATCAGCCCCAGCATTTT.

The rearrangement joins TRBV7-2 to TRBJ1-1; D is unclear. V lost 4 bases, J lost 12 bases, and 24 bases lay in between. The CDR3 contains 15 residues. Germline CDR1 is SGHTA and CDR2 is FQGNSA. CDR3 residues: CASSSLAARTNAPFF. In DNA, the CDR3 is TGTGCCAGCAGCTCTCTGGCCGCACGGACCAATGCACCTTTCTTT.

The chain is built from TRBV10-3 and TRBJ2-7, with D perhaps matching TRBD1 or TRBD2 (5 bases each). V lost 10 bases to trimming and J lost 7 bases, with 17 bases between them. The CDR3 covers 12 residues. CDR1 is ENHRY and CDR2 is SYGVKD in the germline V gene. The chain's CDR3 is CATLGPPGEQYF. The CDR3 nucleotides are TGTGCCACCTTGGGACCGCCCGGGGAGCAGTACTTC.

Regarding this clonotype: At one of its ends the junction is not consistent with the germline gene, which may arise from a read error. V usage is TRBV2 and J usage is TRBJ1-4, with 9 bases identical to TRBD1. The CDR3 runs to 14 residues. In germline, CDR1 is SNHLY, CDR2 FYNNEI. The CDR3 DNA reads TGTGCCAGCAGTTTGGGGACAGGGACAGAAGAGCTGTATTTT. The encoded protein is CASSLGTGTEELYF. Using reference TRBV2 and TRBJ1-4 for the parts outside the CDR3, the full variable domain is EPEVTQTPSHQVTQMGQEVILRCVPISNHLYFYWYRQILGQKVEFLVSFYNNEISEKSEIFDDQFSVERPDGSNFTLKIRSTKLEDSAMYFCASSLGTGTEELYFGSGTQLSVL.